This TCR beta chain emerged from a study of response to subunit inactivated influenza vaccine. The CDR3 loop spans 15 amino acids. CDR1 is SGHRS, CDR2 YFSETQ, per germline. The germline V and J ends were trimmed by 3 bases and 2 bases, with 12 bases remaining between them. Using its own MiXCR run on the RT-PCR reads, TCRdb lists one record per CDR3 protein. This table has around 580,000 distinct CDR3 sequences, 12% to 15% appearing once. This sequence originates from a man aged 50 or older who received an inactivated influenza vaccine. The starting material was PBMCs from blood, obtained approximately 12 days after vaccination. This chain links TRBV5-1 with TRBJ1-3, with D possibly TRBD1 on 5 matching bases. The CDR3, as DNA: TGCGCCAGCAGCTCGGGGACGAGTCCTGGAAACACCATATATTTT. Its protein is CASSSGTSPGNTIYF. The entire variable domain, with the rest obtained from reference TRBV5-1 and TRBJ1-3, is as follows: KAGVTQTPRYLIKTRGQQVTLSCSPISGHRSVSWYQQTPGQGLQFLFEYFSETQRNKGNFPGRFSGRQFSNSRSEMNVSTLELGDSALYLCASSSGTSPGNTIYFGEGSWLTVV.